The 21 T cell receptor beta chains reported below all come from one sample, sequenced in a study of blood T cells in healthy people across ages. Sample-barcoded 5' priming and a J-beta primer mix drove a second PCR of 7 to 11 cycles. TCRdb fed the 5' RACE reads into MiXCR, producing one record per CDR3 protein. The sample includes 1.8 million or so distinct CDR3 sequences, roughly two fifths seen only once; the top ten take around 23%. Material for sequencing was blood. The receptor set was obtained from a human donor in good health.

The chain joins TRBV29-1 to TRBJ1-1; the D gene is possibly TRBD1 (5 bases). This CDR3 is 14 amino acids long. Trimming stripped 2 bases from V and 5 bases from J, with 15 bases between. The germline CDR1 and CDR2 sequences are SQVTM and ANQGSEA. In nucleotides, the CDR3 is TGCAGCGTTGAATGGGGGGTGGGGGGGACTGAAGCTTTCTTT. It yields the protein CSVEWGVGGTEAFF.

Only one count was recorded for this clonotype. This rearrangement joins TRBV7-2 to TRBJ1-1; D call uncertain. Trimming stripped 5 bases from V and 2 bases from J, with 12 bases between. The CDR3 is 14 amino acids. Germline-derived CDR1 and CDR2 are SGHTA and FQGNSA. CDR3 nucleotide sequence: TGTGCCAGCAGCCCGCGGAGTTCTAACACTGAAGCTTTCTTT. This encodes CASSPRSSNTEAFF.

This chain links TRBV12-3 or TRBV12-4 with TRBJ1-1; D is perhaps TRBD1 (6 bases). CDR3 length: 20 residues. V gave up 6 bases and J gave up 2 bases, with 31 bases separating them. The CDR3 DNA is TGTGCCAGCAGCCGGGTAAGAGGAGACAGGTCGGAGACCGGTAACACTGAAGCTTTCTTT. Its protein is CASSRVRGDRSETGNTEAFF.

The rearrangement uses TRBV20-1 and TRBJ2-1, with D uncertain. CDR3 size: 9 residues. CDR1 and CDR2 (germline): DFQATT, SNEGSKA (reference sequence). With 7 bases removed from V and 7 bases from J, the gap between germline ends came to 5 bases. The CDR3 DNA is TGCAGTGTGCCGAATGAGCAGTTCTTC. Translated: CSVPNEQFF.

This clonotype was found many times. A read error may produce the germline difference seen at one junction end. V and J are TRBV5-1 and TRBJ2-5, with TRBD2 matching over 7 bases. Germline loops: CDR1 SGHRS, CDR2 YFSETQ. This CDR3 contains 14 residues. The CDR3 here is CASSLAGVQETQYF. Here the CDR3 DNA reads TGTGCCAGCAGTTTAGCGGGTGTTCAAGAGACCCAGTACTTC.

Only a few counts were recorded for this clonotype. V and J are TRBV3-1 and TRBJ1-2; tentatively, D is TRBD1 (6 bases). V shed 2 bases and J shed 4 bases, with 11 bases lying between them. This CDR3 is built from 14 residues. The germline gives CDR1 LGHDT, CDR2 YNNKEL (reference sequence). The CDR3 protein is CASSQRDIGYGYTF. The CDR3, as DNA: TGTGCCAGCAGCCAAAGGGACATAGGCTATGGCTACACCTTC.

This chain connects TRBV19 to TRBJ2-1; 10 positions agree with TRBD2. The CDR3 consists of 15 residues. Trimming at V came to 6 bases and at J to 8 bases, leaving 10 bases not matched to a gene. CDR1 is LNHDA and CDR2 is SQIVND in the germline V gene (reference sequence). The CDR3 coding sequence is TGTGCCAGTAGCATACTAGCGGGGCCCTTCGATGAGCAGTTCTTC. Translated, it gives CASSILAGPFDEQFF.

This clonotype was seen a few times. The chain is built from TRBV6-2 or TRBV6-3 and TRBJ2-7, with D hard to call. This CDR3 has 13 residues. The germline CDR1 and CDR2 sequences are MNHEY and SVGEGT. Trimming stripped 0 bases from V and 6 bases from J, with 9 bases between. As DNA, the CDR3 is TGTGCCAGCAGTTACTCGAAAGGGTTCGAGCAGTACTTC. Translating gives CASSYSKGFEQYF.

The chain recombines TRBV7-2 with TRBJ2-2; no firm D call. Germline CDR1 and CDR2: SGHTA and FQGNSA. Deletions cut 5 bases from V and 4 bases from J, with 11 bases between. This CDR3 has 14 amino acids. The DNA of the CDR3 is TGTGCCAGCAGCCTCGCCGGGTTCACCGGGGAGCTGTTTTTT. It translates to CASSLAGFTGELFF. The full variable domain, rest sourced from reference TRBV7-2 and TRBJ2-2, is GAGVSQSPSNKVTEKGKDVELRCDPISGHTALYWYRQSLGQGLEFLIYFQGNSAPDKSGLPSDRFSAERTGGSVSTLTIQRTQQEDSAVYLCASSLAGFTGELFFGEGSRLTVL.

This clonotype was detected only a few times. This chain uses TRBV24-1 with TRBJ2-3, with D perhaps TRBD1 (5 bases). The CDR3 spans 16 residues. Per the germline V gene, CDR1 is KGHDR and CDR2 is SFDVKD. Trimming left V 0 bases short and J 2 bases short, with 11 bases between. The CDR3 sequence is CATSDLQGFDTDTQYF. The CDR3 DNA reads TGTGCCACCAGTGATTTGCAGGGATTCGACACAGATACGCAGTATTTT.

This chain connects TRBV6-1 to TRBJ1-2, with TRBD1 identical over 9 bases. The CDR3 has 18 residues. Trimming took 2 bases from V and 2 from J; bases not matched to a gene: 12. Per germline, CDR1 MNHNS and CDR2 SASEGT. For the CDR3, the DNA is TGTGCCAGCAGTGAACTGGGGGGGGACAGGGAGGTCAACTATGGCTACACCTTC. It yields the protein CASSELGGDREVNYGYTF.

This clonotype was detected only a few times. The chain joins TRBV6-2 or TRBV6-3 to TRBJ2-1, with TRBD2 identical over 11 bases. The CDR3 runs 14 residues. Trimming cost V 3 bases and J 9 bases; bases outside gene matches: 4. Germline values: CDR1 MNHEY, CDR2 SVGEGT. The CDR3 reads CASSYSGGASEQFF. The DNA of the CDR3 is TGTGCCAGCAGTTATAGCGGGGGGGCGAGTGAGCAGTTCTTC.

V is TRBV28 and J is TRBJ2-3; 9 bases match TRBD2. Germline V gene sequence: CDR1 MDHEN, CDR2 SYDVKM. The CDR3 has 16 amino acids. The ends lost 5 bases at V and 4 bases at J; junction bases unmatched: 10. CDR3 residues: CASSTGTSLRSDTQYF. CDR3 coding DNA: TGTGCCAGCAGTACCGGGACTAGCCTCCGGTCAGATACGCAGTATTTT.

The J gene is TRBJ2-7, the V gene TRBV6-6; perhaps TRBD2 as D (6 bases). The V gene's germline CDR1 is MNHNY and CDR2 SVGAGI (reference sequence). V lost 2 bases to trimming and J lost 3 bases, with 8 bases between them. This CDR3 region has 13 residues. CDR3 residues: CASSYQGGYEQYF. CDR3 DNA sequence: TGTGCCAGCAGTTACCAGGGAGGCTACGAGCAGTACTTC.

This CDR3 reads CASSQYVAYNEQYF. The CDR3 DNA is TGTGCCAGCAGCCAATACGTCGCCTACAATGAGCAGTACTTC. This rearrangement joins TRBV14 to TRBJ2-1; D is undetermined. The end of the DNA fits TRBJ2-7 better, so the J call may be wrong. The CDR3 spans 14 residues. The germline V gene has CDR1 SGHDN and CDR2 FVKESK.

This sequence joins TRBV4-2 and TRBJ2-2; 7 positions agree with TRBD2. This CDR3 has 15 residues. Looked up from germline, CDR1 is LGHNA and CDR2 is YNFKEQ. V lost 1 base and J lost 6; bases outside the gene matches: 5. DNA of the CDR3: TGTGCCAGCAGCCAAGTCATAGCGGGCCCCGGGGAGCTGTTTTTT. Amino acid sequence: CASSQVIAGPGELFF.

The gene calls are TRBV5-5 and TRBJ1-1; D is undetermined. Trimming pared 1 base from V and 1 base from J, leaving 8 bases between. The CDR3 contains 14 residues. Germline V CDR1 and CDR2: SGHKS, YYEKEE (reference sequence). For the CDR3, the DNA is TGTGCCAGCAGCTTGAATGGTCGGAACACTGAAGCTTTCTTT. It is translated as CASSLNGRNTEAFF.

This rearrangement joins TRBV7-8 to TRBJ2-3, with D perhaps given as TRBD1 or TRBD2 (5 bases each). This CDR3 spans 17 amino acids. Germline CDR1 reads SGHVS; CDR2 reads FQNEAQ. Trimming pared 2 bases from V and 6 bases from J, leaving 21 bases between. CDR3 sequence reads: CASSLFRDPQKPDTQYF. Here the CDR3 DNA reads TGTGCCAGCAGCTTATTTCGGGACCCCCAGAAGCCGGATACGCAGTATTTT.

V is TRBV9 and J is TRBJ1-6; 8 nucleotides match TRBD1. J lost 1 base, V lost 4 bases, and 7 bases had no gene match. There are 17 residues in the CDR3. Germline-derived CDR1 and CDR2 are SGDLS and YYNGEE. The CDR3 region has the DNA TGTGCCAGCAGCACCAGACAGGGGAGGTCCTATAATTCACCCCTCCACTTT. It codes for CASSTRQGRSYNSPLHF.

The table lists this clonotype with a few counts. J is TRBJ2-1 and V is TRBV5-6; TRBD2 matches 14 bases. The trim removed 2 bases at V and 9 bases at J, leaving 4 bases unmatched. This CDR3 has 15 residues. Germline V gene lookup returns CDR1 SGHDT and CDR2 YYEEEE. Here the CDR3 DNA reads TGTGCCAGCAGCTTCGGGACTAGCGGGGGATGTGAGCAGTTCTTC. Protein product: CASSFGTSGGCEQFF.

The rearrangement joins TRBV20-1 to TRBJ2-5; TRBD2 matches at 9 bases. CDR3 size: 13 residues. The germline V gene has CDR1 DFQATT and CDR2 SNEGSKA (reference sequence). The trim removed 6 bases at V and 6 bases at J, leaving 8 bases unmatched. The CDR3 DNA reads TGCAGTGCCCTTGGCGGGGGGGGGAAGACCCAGTACTTC. It is translated as CSALGGGGKTQYF.